Only a few counts were recorded for the clone carrying this T cell receptor beta chain. Its antigen remains unknown. V was pared by 1 base and J by 0 bases, with 10 bases between. Germline V CDR1 and CDR2: SGHRS, YFSETQ. This CDR3 spans 16 amino acids. In TCRdb, the 5' RACE reads were re-called with MiXCR into one record per CDR3 protein. The sample has some 460,000 distinct CDR3 sequences, 12% to 15% seen once. This sample was included in a study of identical twins. Notes on the study in general: These conclusions were based on statistical analysis (cross-sectional, not following the same donors). Fewer insertions characterized abundant cord blood beta clonotypes, whereas memory repertoires showed none.

These records were also assigned to another study, of yellow fever vaccine responses in identical twins.

This chain connects TRBV5-1 to TRBJ2-2; D is undetermined. The sample consisted of CD4+ T cells sorted from blood. The receptor comes from a woman aged 18-29 years in good health. CDR3 in DNA: TGCGCCAGCAGCTTGTTCGGCCCTCCGAACACCGGGGAGCTGTTTTTT. Translation gives CASSLFGPPNTGELFF.